This section outlines one T cell receptor beta chain sequence together with its context. Its antigen is as yet unknown. The same CDR3 also results from other DNA sequences found in this sample. This specimen comes from a study of cytomegalovirus exposure and HLA in healthy donors. Study in general: The same platform as the 666 first-cohort repertoires was used for the 95 to 150 validation repertoires, a later analysis reported.

Whole-study results and caveats: In vitro experiments confirmed that a few CMV-associated chains were specific for CMV antigens.

The protocol was immunoSEQ multiplex PCR, while the TCRdb copy is restricted to in-frame clones and leaves out a portion. Of around 250,000 clones detected, about 90% appear once; the ten largest clones hold 0.37%. V lost 5 bases and J lost 7; bases outside the gene matches: 7. Germline loops: CDR1 LNHDA, CDR2 SQIVND (reference sequence). The CDR3 runs to 14 residues. V usage is TRBV19 and J usage is TRBJ1-5; 8 nucleotides line up with TRBD1. The clonotype was recovered from a woman between 18 and 29 years old in good health and CMV-seronegative. Source material: PBMCs. CDR3 protein: CASSGQGGNQPQHF. For the CDR3, the DNA is TGTGCCAGTAGTGGACAGGGAGGGAACCAGCCCCAGCATTTT.